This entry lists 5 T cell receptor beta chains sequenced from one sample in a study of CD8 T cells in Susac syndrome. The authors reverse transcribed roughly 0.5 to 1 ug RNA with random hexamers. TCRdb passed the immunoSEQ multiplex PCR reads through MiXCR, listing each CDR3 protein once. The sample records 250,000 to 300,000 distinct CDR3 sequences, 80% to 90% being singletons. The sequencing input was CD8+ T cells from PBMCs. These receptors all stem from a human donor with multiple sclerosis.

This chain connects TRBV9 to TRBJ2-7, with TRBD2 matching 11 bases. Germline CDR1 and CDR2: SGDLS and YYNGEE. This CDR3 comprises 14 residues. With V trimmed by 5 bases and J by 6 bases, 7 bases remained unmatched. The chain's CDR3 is CASSGSGRAAEQYF. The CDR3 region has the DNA TGTGCCAGCAGTGGTAGCGGGAGGGCCGCCGAGCAGTACTTC.

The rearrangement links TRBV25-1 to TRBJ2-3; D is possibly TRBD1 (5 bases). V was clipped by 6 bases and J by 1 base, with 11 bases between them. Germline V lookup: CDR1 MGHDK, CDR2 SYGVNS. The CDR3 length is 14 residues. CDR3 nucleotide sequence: TGTGCCAGCAGCCAGGGTTTGGGCACAGATACGCAGTATTTT. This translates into CASSQGLGTDTQYF.

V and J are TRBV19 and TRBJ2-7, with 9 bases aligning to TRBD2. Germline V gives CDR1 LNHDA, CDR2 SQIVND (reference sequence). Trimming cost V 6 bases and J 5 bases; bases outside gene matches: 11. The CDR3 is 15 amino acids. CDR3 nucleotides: TGTGCCAGTAGCCGACCGAAGTCTAGCGGGGACGAGCAGTACTTC. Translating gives CASSRPKSSGDEQYF.

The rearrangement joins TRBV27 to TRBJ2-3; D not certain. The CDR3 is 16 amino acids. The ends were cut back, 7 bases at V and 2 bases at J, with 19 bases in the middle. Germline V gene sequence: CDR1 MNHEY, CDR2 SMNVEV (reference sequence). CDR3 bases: TGTGCCAGCAAGGAACTTGGCGGAAGCCTCACAGATACGCAGTATTTT. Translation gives CASKELGGSLTDTQYF.

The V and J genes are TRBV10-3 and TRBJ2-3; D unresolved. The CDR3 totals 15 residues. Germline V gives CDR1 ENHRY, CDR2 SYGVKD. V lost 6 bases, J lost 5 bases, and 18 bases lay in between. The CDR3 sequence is CAIRETYTRGDTQYF. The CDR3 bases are TGTGCCATCAGGGAGACTTACACCCGCGGAGATACGCAGTATTTT.